These 30 T cell receptor beta chains came from one sample sequenced in a study of shared clonotypes between healthy human individuals. The table came from immunoSEQ multiplex PCR; TCRdb's copy has only in-frame clones and leaves some out. Among 500,000 to 550,000 clones, roughly 95% were seen once, and the ten largest hold about 0.06%. Sequenced material: naive CD4+ T cells sorted from blood. Indicated subset: CD45RA+ positively selected. The source is a woman aged 25 to 39 in good health.

As regards this clone: Lacking the conserved final phenylalanine or tryptophan, this CDR3 likely reflects a read error. The limits of the CDR3 on the DNA are not certain, so only TCRdb's listed CDR3 is given. The chain joins TRBV30 to TRBJ1-1; TRBD1, as called in the table, went unchecked against the DNA. Termini included, the CDR3 measures 11 amino acids. CDR1 is GTSNPN, CDR2 SVGIG, per germline (reference sequence). CDR3 amino acids: CAWSPGTGSVL.

As regards this clone: This specimen includes other DNA sequences encoding the same CDR3. The chain links TRBV11-3 to TRBJ2-3; D is uncertain. CDR3 length: 12 residues. The V end was cut by 3 bases, the J end by 4 bases, with 5 bases between. CDR1 and CDR2 (germline): SGHNT, YENEEA. The CDR3 loop reads CASSLAADTQYF. The CDR3 DNA reads as TGTGCCAGCAGCTTGGCCGCAGATACGCAGTATTTT.

Details on this clone: The junction shows a germline mismatch at one end, possibly a read error. The chain is built from TRBV5-1 and TRBJ1-4; D not certain. Germline CDR1 reads SGHRS; CDR2 reads YFSETQ. CDR3 length: 13 amino acids. CDR3 DNA sequence: TGCGCCAGCAGCTTGGCCCCGGATGAGAAACTGTTTTTT. This gives the protein CASSLAPDEKLFF.

The chain combines TRBV18 with TRBJ1-5, with D uncertain. With 4 bases removed from V and 6 bases from J, the gap between germline ends came to 16 bases. This CDR3 contains 15 residues. Germline V gene lookup returns CDR1 KGHSH and CDR2 LQKENI. Here the CDR3 reads CASSQGGGESQPQHF. The CDR3 bases are TGTGCCAGCTCACAGGGAGGTGGGGAGAGTCAGCCCCAGCATTTT.

V is TRBV18 and J is TRBJ2-7; 10 bases agree with TRBD2. Unmatched junction bases numbered 11, after V lost 3 bases and J lost 9 bases. The CDR3 totals 15 residues. The germline V gene has CDR1 KGHSH and CDR2 LQKENI. The CDR3 sequence is CASSPPGLASPVQYF. In DNA form, the CDR3 reads TGTGCCAGCTCACCCCCGGGACTAGCGAGTCCCGTGCAGTACTTC.

The chain uses TRBV6-5 and TRBJ2-7, with TRBD2 identical over 7 bases. Germline assignment: CDR1 MNHEY and CDR2 SVGAGI. The J segment lost 2 bases and the V segment lost 3 bases, leaving 7 bases of the junction unmatched. The CDR3 has 15 amino acids. The CDR3 spells CASSYSGLEPYEQYF. The CDR3 bases are TGTGCCAGCAGTTATTCAGGACTAGAACCCTACGAGCAGTACTTC.

The chain couples TRBV28 to TRBJ1-1; TRBD1 agrees at 8 bases. In germline, CDR1 is MDHEN, CDR2 SYDVKM. Losses at the gene ends were 2 bases for V and 6 bases for J; bases not matched to a gene: 5. The CDR3 covers 14 residues. In nucleotides, the CDR3 is TGTGCCAGCAGTTTAAGGTCAGGGGGCGCTGAAGCTTTCTTT. Encoded protein: CASSLRSGGAEAFF.

V gene TRBV19 combines with J gene TRBJ2-5, with D perhaps TRBD1 (6 bases). Trimming took 3 bases from V and 5 from J, leaving 16 bases between them. This CDR3 comprises 15 residues. Germline CDR1 reads LNHDA; CDR2 reads SQIVND (reference sequence). The CDR3 region has the DNA TGTGCCAGTAGTATTAGGGGGATCCCTACGGAGACCCAGTACTTC. Protein sequence: CASSIRGIPTETQYF.

The CDR3 DNA follows: TGTGCCAGCAGCGTACTGGGCCGCCCCTCAGGGACCAATGAGCAGTTCTTC. It encodes CASSVLGRPSGTNEQFF. The rearrangement joins TRBV9 to TRBJ2-1; D is perhaps TRBD1 or TRBD2 (5 bases each). V lost 1 base and J lost 6, with 20 bases in between. CDR3 size: 17 residues. From germline, CDR1 is SGDLS and CDR2 YYNGEE. Full variable domain (missing parts from reference TRBV9 and TRBJ2-1): DSGVTQTPKHLITATGQRVTLRCSPRSGDLSVYWYQQSLDQGLQFLIQYYNGEERAKGNILERFSAQQFPDLHSELNLSSLELGDSALYFCASSVLGRPSGTNEQFFGPGTRLTVL.

The chain has TRBV27 and TRBJ2-1; a weak D match, TRBD1 (6 bases). Germline V lookup: CDR1 MNHEY, CDR2 SMNVEV (reference sequence). The V and J ends lost 3 bases and 0 bases respectively, with 9 bases between them. The CDR3 is 15 residues long. The CDR3 nucleotides read TGTGCCAGCAGTTTTGGACAGTACTCCTACAATGAGCAGTTCTTC. This translates into CASSFGQYSYNEQFF.

The chain couples TRBV5-5 to TRBJ2-7; 13 bases line up with TRBD2. The germline V gene encodes CDR1 SGHKS and CDR2 YYEKEE (reference sequence). J was trimmed by 9 bases and V by 8 bases; bases with no gene match: 11. The CDR3 consists of 14 residues. CDR3 residues: CASTGTSGTSGQYF. CDR3 DNA sequence: TGTGCCAGTACCGGGACTAGCGGGACCTCCGGGCAGTACTTC.

This chain connects TRBV25-1 to TRBJ2-2; TRBD1 is a possible D gene (6 bases). Germline-derived CDR1 and CDR2 are MGHDK and SYGVNS. This CDR3 contains 15 residues. The V end lost 3 bases, the J end lost 4 bases, and 12 bases lay between the germline ends. The DNA for the CDR3 is TGTGCCAGCAGTGATACAGGGTCGGGCACCGGGGAGCTGTTTTTT. It is translated as CASSDTGSGTGELFF.

This rearrangement joins TRBV28 to TRBJ2-7; 7 nucleotides agree with TRBD1. This CDR3 comprises 15 residues. With 6 bases clipped from V and 2 bases from J, the junction kept 10 bases outside the gene matches. CDR1 and CDR2 (germline): MDHEN, SYDVKM. The CDR3 DNA reads as TGTGCCAGCAGCCAAGGGACAGCCTTAGCCTACGAGCAGTACTTC. Amino acids: CASSQGTALAYEQYF. Full variable domain (remainder filled in from reference TRBV28 and TRBJ2-7): DVKVTQSSRYLVKRTGEKVFLECVQDMDHENMFWYRQDPGLGLRLIYFSYDVKMKEKGDIPEGYSVSREKKERFSLILESASTNQTSMYLCASSQGTALAYEQYFGPGTRLTVT.

The chain couples TRBV6-6 to TRBJ1-1; no clear D. Trimming shortened V by 6 bases and J by 7 bases, and 9 bases separated the two germline ends. The germline V gene encodes CDR1 MNHNY and CDR2 SVGAGI (reference sequence). The CDR3 is made up of 11 amino acids. The CDR3 DNA sequence: TGTGCCAGCAGGGAGGAGAATGAAGCTTTCTTT. Translating it yields CASREENEAFF.

The chain uses TRBV29-1 and TRBJ1-2; D is ambiguous. This CDR3 has 13 residues. Germline V gene data show CDR1 as SQVTM and CDR2 as ANQGSEA. V gave up 1 base and J gave up 5 bases, with 11 bases separating them. For the CDR3, the DNA is TGCAGCGTTGAAGGGACCCGGGGTTATGGCTACACCTTC. It encodes CSVEGTRGYGYTF.

In nucleotides, the CDR3 is TGTGCCAGCTCACCCGGACTAGCGTTAGATACGCAGTATTTT. Translated, it gives CASSPGLALDTQYF. The chain combines TRBV18 with TRBJ2-3; 9 nucleotides agree with TRBD2. CDR1 is KGHSH, CDR2 LQKENI, per germline. The CDR3 is made up of 14 amino acids. Trimming removed 3 bases from V and 5 bases from J; junction bases left unmatched: 3.

The gene calls are TRBV10-3 and TRBJ2-7; TRBD1 might be the D (5 bases). V was shortened by 0 bases and J by 4 bases, with 10 bases between the two germline ends. The CDR3 runs to 14 residues. CDR1 and CDR2 from the germline V gene are ENHRY and SYGVKD. The CDR3 bases are TGTGCCATCAGTGAGTCGAGTTCAGGGTACGAGCAGTACTTC. Amino acid sequence: CAISESSSGYEQYF.

This chain links TRBV11-2 with TRBJ1-1; TRBD1 matches 10 bases. From germline, CDR1 is SGHAT and CDR2 FQNNGV. This CDR3 has 16 residues. V lost 4 bases and J lost 6; bases outside the gene matches: 11. CDR3: CASSSPRDRGISEAFF. The CDR3, as DNA: TGTGCCAGCAGCTCACCTCGGGACAGGGGTATTTCTGAAGCTTTCTTT.

The rearrangement links TRBV28 to TRBJ2-1; the match to TRBD1 covers 9 bases. Losses at the gene ends were 8 bases for V and 9 bases for J; bases not matched to a gene: 20. The CDR3 runs 17 residues. CDR1 and CDR2 from the germline V gene are MDHEN and SYDVKM. Here the CDR3 reads CASRTTPGQGIICEQFF. The CDR3 coding sequence is TGTGCCAGCCGAACTACTCCGGGACAGGGTATAATATGTGAGCAGTTCTTC.

The chain uses TRBV2 and TRBJ2-3, with a possible D match to TRBD2 (6 bases). The germline CDR1 and CDR2 sequences are SNHLY and FYNNEI. The V and J ends lost 5 bases and 3 bases respectively, with 9 bases between them. The CDR3 consists of 13 residues. The CDR3 DNA reads TGTGCCAGCAGTTACGGAGGGACAGATACGCAGTATTTT. Protein: CASSYGGTDTQYF.

The rearrangement links TRBV28 to TRBJ1-4; no definite D call. Germline CDR1 MDHEN, CDR2 SYDVKM. The CDR3 is 12 residues long. V was pared by 6 bases and J by 4 bases, with 6 bases between. CDR3 nucleotides: TGTGCCAGCAGCCAGCGTAATGAAAAACTGTTTTTT. Protein sequence: CASSQRNEKLFF.

V usage is TRBV7-9 and J usage is TRBJ2-7; tentative D call: TRBD2 (6 bases). Germline-derived CDR1 and CDR2 are SEHNR and FQNEAQ (reference sequence). Trimming pared 6 bases from V and 0 bases from J, leaving 12 bases between. The CDR3 has 14 residues. CDR3 region: CASSSSGLSYEQYF. The DNA for the CDR3 is TGTGCCAGCAGTAGTTCGGGACTCTCCTACGAGCAGTACTTC.

The chain uses TRBV7-9 and TRBJ1-1, with TRBD1 identical over 7 bases. The CDR3 sequence is 12 residues long. After removal of 8 bases from V and 3 bases from J, the junction contained 3 bases not matched to a gene. CDR1 and CDR2 from the germline V gene are SEHNR and FQNEAQ (reference sequence). The CDR3 reads CASQGQYTEAFF. CDR3 sequence (DNA): TGTGCCAGCCAGGGACAGTACACTGAAGCTTTCTTT.

V gene TRBV15 combines with J gene TRBJ2-7; TRBD2 matches at 8 bases. Trimming cost V 0 bases and J 9 bases; bases outside gene matches: 7. From germline, CDR1 is LNHNV and CDR2 YYDKDF (reference sequence). The CDR3 consists of 14 residues. CDR3 sequence: CATSRDRVAGRQYF. For the CDR3, the DNA is TGTGCCACCAGCAGAGATAGGGTAGCGGGACGGCAGTACTTC.

The chain uses TRBV5-4 and TRBJ1-1, with D uncertain. The length of the CDR3 is 12 residues. V was cut by 0 bases and J by 2 bases, with 2 bases left in between. Germline values: CDR1 SGHNT, CDR2 YYREEE (reference sequence). The CDR3 DNA follows: TGTGCCAGCAGCTTGGTCAACACTGAAGCTTTCTTT. This codes for CASSLVNTEAFF.

The chain employs TRBV18 and TRBJ1-5; D call uncertain. Germline CDR1 reads KGHSH; CDR2 reads LQKENI. V lost 3 bases, J lost 4 bases, and 13 bases lay in between. The CDR3 totals 15 residues. As DNA, the CDR3 is TGTGCCAGCTCACCCGGGGAGGGTAGAAATCAGCCCCAGCATTTT. Its translation: CASSPGEGRNQPQHF.

J is TRBJ2-2 and V is TRBV4-1, with D hard to call. V gave up 2 bases and J gave up 7 bases, with 11 bases separating them. The CDR3 has 14 amino acids. Germline V gene lookup returns CDR1 MGHRA and CDR2 YSYEKL. CDR3 region: CASSQIPSNGELFF. The CDR3 DNA follows: TGCGCCAGCAGCCAAATCCCCTCGAACGGGGAGCTGTTTTTT.

The rearrangement joins TRBV5-1 to TRBJ1-3; TRBD1 aligns across 8 bases. Germline CDR1 reads SGHRS; CDR2 reads YFSETQ. The junction had 9 bases not matched to a gene; V was cut back by 4 bases and J by 0 bases. There are 17 residues in the CDR3. CDR3 DNA sequence: TGCGCCAGCAGCCCGGACGGGACAGGCACCTCTGGAAACACCATATATTTT. This sequence encodes CASSPDGTGTSGNTIYF.

The rearrangement joins TRBV28 to TRBJ1-1, with D possibly matching TRBD1 (5 bases). V lost 8 bases, J lost 9 bases, and 10 bases lay in between. Germline V lookup: CDR1 MDHEN, CDR2 SYDVKM. The CDR3 runs 10 residues. CDR3 sequence (DNA): TGTGCCAGCTCGCGGGGGAAAGCTTTCTTT. Translating it yields CASSRGKAFF.

The V and J genes are TRBV28 and TRBJ2-2, with TRBD2 identical over 10 bases. Losses at the gene ends were 8 bases for V and 4 bases for J; bases not matched to a gene: 10. The CDR3 length is 16 residues. Germline loops: CDR1 MDHEN, CDR2 SYDVKM. In nucleotides, the CDR3 is TGTGCCAGCCGGAACCCCAGCGGGAGGGGCACCGGGGAGCTGTTTTTT. Translation gives CASRNPSGRGTGELFF.